The 31 T cell receptor beta chains below come from one sample, sequenced in a study of early T cells in non-severe SARS-CoV-2 infection. TCRdb passed the 5' RACE reads through MiXCR, listing each CDR3 protein once. The table has 55,000 to 80,000 distinct CDR3 sequences, around 10% seen once. The sample consisted of whole blood, taken at baseline. These receptors came from an adult who was a healthcare worker with PCR-confirmed SARS-CoV-2 infection or an uninfected control (not recorded which).

The CDR3 nucleotides read TGTGCCAGCAGCGGGGGGATACCGAACACTGAAGCTTTCTTT. This encodes CASSGGIPNTEAFF. The rearrangement links TRBV7-9 to TRBJ1-1; possible D gene TRBD1, 5 bases. Germline CDR1 SEHNR, CDR2 FQNEAQ (reference sequence). V lost 5 bases and J 1 base, leaving 11 bases between the germline ends. The CDR3 runs to 14 residues. Full variable domain (missing parts from reference TRBV7-9 and TRBJ1-1): DTGVSQNPRHKITKRGQNVTFRCDPISEHNRLYWYRQTLGQGPEFLTYFQNEAQLEKSRLLSDRFSAERPKGSFSTLEIQRTEQGDSAMYLCASSGGIPNTEAFFGQGTRLTVV.

This clonotype appeared many times. The chain is built from TRBV6-6 and TRBJ1-5, with TRBD1 as a possible D gene (6 bases). Germline CDR1 and CDR2: MNHNY and SVGAGI (reference sequence). The CDR3 covers 13 residues. The V and J ends lost 4 bases and 7 bases respectively, with 11 bases between them. The CDR3 loop reads CASSSGGLQPQHF. For the CDR3, the DNA is TGTGCCAGCAGTTCCGGGGGGCTGCAGCCCCAGCATTTT.

This clonotype was observed many times. The chain has TRBV19 and TRBJ1-2; 10 nucleotides line up with TRBD1. CDR1 and CDR2 from the germline V gene are LNHDA and SQIVND (reference sequence). This CDR3 is 13 amino acids long. The trim removed 6 bases at V and 7 bases at J, leaving 5 bases unmatched. In DNA, the CDR3 is TGTGCCAGTAGGAACCGGGACAGGGGTGGCTACACCTTC. Protein sequence: CASRNRDRGGYTF.

This clonotype was recorded many times. The chain recombines TRBV27 with TRBJ1-5; 10 positions match TRBD1. Germline assignment: CDR1 MNHEY and CDR2 SMNVEV (reference sequence). Trimming at V came to 9 bases and at J to 6 bases, leaving 8 bases not matched to a gene. The CDR3 runs 14 residues. The chain's CDR3 is CASKSGTGVQPQHF. The CDR3 coding sequence is TGTGCCAGTAAATCCGGGACAGGGGTTCAGCCCCAGCATTTT.

The gene calls are TRBV7-9 and TRBJ1-4; weak D call: TRBD1 (6 bases). The V gene lost 4 bases and the J gene lost 7 bases, with 16 bases spanning the gap. This CDR3 is built from 15 residues. Germline values: CDR1 SEHNR, CDR2 FQNEAQ (reference sequence). The CDR3 reads CASSSGEGLGEKLFF. Written as DNA, the CDR3 is TGTGCCAGCAGCTCAGGGGAAGGGCTGGGTGAAAAACTGTTTTTT.

This clonotype showed up many times. The chain carries TRBV27 and TRBJ1-2, with 8 bases fitting TRBD1. This CDR3 contains 15 residues. V gave up 6 bases and J gave up 2 bases; unmatched junction bases: 8. Germline V gene sequence: CDR1 MNHEY, CDR2 SMNVEV (reference sequence). CDR3 loop: CASSPWTGMNYGYTF. The CDR3 DNA reads TGTGCCAGCAGCCCATGGACAGGGATGAACTATGGCTACACCTTC.

The chain joins TRBV19 to TRBJ2-2, with D perhaps being TRBD1 or TRBD2 (5 bases each). V shed 5 bases and J shed 3 bases, with 19 bases lying between them. This CDR3 is built from 17 residues. CDR1 and CDR2 from the germline V gene are LNHDA and SQIVND (reference sequence). This CDR3 reads CASSSRYRGTDTGELFF. CDR3 bases: TGTGCCAGTAGTTCTCGGTACCGAGGGACCGACACCGGGGAGCTGTTTTTT.

The table lists this clonotype with a few counts. This rearrangement joins TRBV12-3 or TRBV12-4 to TRBJ2-7; TRBD1 might be the D (6 bases). This CDR3 has 14 amino acids. The ends were cut back, 6 bases at V and 1 base at J, with 13 bases in the middle. This CDR3 reads CASRTGLGSYEQYF. CDR3 bases: TGTGCCAGCAGAACAGGGTTGGGGTCCTACGAGCAGTACTTC.

The chain carries TRBV24-1 and TRBJ1-5, with a tentative D call TRBD1 (5 bases). The germline V gene encodes CDR1 KGHDR and CDR2 SFDVKD. The CDR3 loop spans 17 amino acids. Deletions cut 2 bases from V and 2 bases from J, with 15 bases between. This CDR3 is CATSDYLGHLCNQPQHF. The CDR3 DNA reads TGTGCCACCAGTGATTACTTAGGACACTTGTGCAATCAGCCCCAGCATTTT.

Many counts were recorded for this clonotype. The V call is TRBV4-1, the J call TRBJ2-6; D perhaps matches TRBD1 (5 bases). Trimming shortened V by 2 bases and J by 0 bases, and 17 bases separated the two germline ends. Germline assignment: CDR1 MGHRA and CDR2 YSYEKL. This CDR3 spans 19 amino acids. The CDR3 reads CASSQQMTVSISGANVLTF. CDR3 bases: TGCGCCAGCAGCCAACAAATGACAGTTTCCATCTCTGGGGCCAACGTCCTGACTTTC.

This clonotype appeared a few times. The chain combines TRBV7-2 with TRBJ2-3; 11 bases are shared with TRBD2. From germline, CDR1 is SGHTA and CDR2 FQGNSA. The J segment lost 1 base and the V segment lost 1 base, leaving 1 base of the junction unmatched. There are 16 residues in the CDR3. In DNA, the CDR3 is TGTGCCAGCAGCTTAGGACTAGCGGGACGCACAGATACGCAGTATTTT. Translating it yields CASSLGLAGRTDTQYF.

This clonotype was seen a handful of times. This chain joins TRBV6-6 and TRBJ1-6; tentatively, D is TRBD1 (5 bases). The V and J ends lost 7 bases and 7 bases respectively, with 14 bases between them. Germline CDR1 reads MNHNY; CDR2 reads SVGAGI (reference sequence). The CDR3 runs to 14 residues. In DNA, the CDR3 is TGTGCCAGCAATGAAGGGGCAGAGAATTCACCCCTCCACTTT. Translating it yields CASNEGAENSPLHF.

The chain has TRBV3-1 and TRBJ1-1; D call uncertain. Trimming took 1 base from V and 1 from J, leaving 7 bases between them. The CDR3 is made up of 14 amino acids. Germline V CDR1 and CDR2: LGHDT, YNNKEL (reference sequence). The DNA of the CDR3 is TGTGCCAGCAGCCAAGTGGCGGGGAACACTGAAGCTTTCTTT. This gives the protein CASSQVAGNTEAFF.

This chain uses TRBV12-3 or TRBV12-4 with TRBJ2-7; a weak D match, TRBD2 (5 bases). The CDR3 has 13 amino acids. V was trimmed by 6 bases and J by 1 base, leaving 10 bases between them. The CDR3 loop is CASSRGRSYEQYF. The CDR3, as DNA: TGTGCCAGCAGCCGGGGTCGATCCTACGAGCAGTACTTC.

The chain uses TRBV3-1 and TRBJ1-5, with no clear D. The CDR3 totals 13 residues. The germline CDR1 and CDR2 sequences are LGHDT and YNNKEL (reference sequence). Trimming stripped 8 bases from V and 3 bases from J, with 11 bases between. DNA for the CDR3: TGTGCCAGCTCCCCGAAAGCCAATCAGCCCCAGCATTTT. Residues: CASSPKANQPQHF.

The chain carries TRBV7-3 and TRBJ2-7; D is possibly TRBD1 (7 bases). Germline V gene lookup returns CDR1 SGHTA and CDR2 FQGTGA. Trimming took 3 bases from V and 7 from J, leaving 19 bases between them. The CDR3 totals 15 residues. The CDR3, as DNA: TGTGCCAGCAGCTTGACAGGGCGGGGTGCCGGTGAGCAGTACTTC. Protein sequence: CASSLTGRGAGEQYF.

This clonotype was observed at least ten times. The chain employs TRBV20-1 and TRBJ2-1; 12 nucleotides match TRBD2. From germline, CDR1 is DFQATT and CDR2 SNEGSKA (reference sequence). This CDR3 is 16 amino acids long. V gave up 5 bases and J gave up 3 bases; unmatched junction bases: 8. The DNA for the CDR3 is TGCAGTGCTGCGACGACTAGCGGGAGTCACTACAATGAGCAGTTCTTC. Its protein is CSAATTSGSHYNEQFF.

A note on this clonotype: The conserved phenylalanine or tryptophan is not found at the CDR3 terminus, so this likely reflects a read error. The genes are TRBV5-6 and TRBJ2-6, with D tentatively TRBD1 or TRBD2 (6 bases each). The germline V gene has CDR1 SGHDT and CDR2 YYEEEE. Trimming cost V 1 base and J 4 bases, with 12 bases left between them. The CDR3 contains 16 residues. CDR3 nucleotide sequence: TGTGCCAGCAGCTTGCCGGGGGCGGAAGGGGCCAACGTCCTGACTTCC. As protein: CASSLPGAEGANVLTS.

The gene calls are TRBV6-2 or TRBV6-3 and TRBJ1-4; 9 nucleotides align to TRBD1. The CDR3 sequence is 16 residues long. CDR1 is MNHEY and CDR2 is SVGEGT in the germline V gene. The junction had 9 bases not matched to a gene; V was cut back by 2 bases and J by 8 bases. CDR3 protein: CASSYTRDRDGEKLFF. For the CDR3, the DNA is TGTGCCAGCAGTTACACCAGGGACAGGGACGGCGAAAAACTGTTTTTT.

This clonotype appeared a few times. The chain joins TRBV5-1 to TRBJ2-4; D is uncertain. The germline V and J ends were trimmed by 2 bases and 3 bases, with 9 bases remaining between them. The CDR3 sequence is 14 residues long. Germline CDR1 reads SGHRS; CDR2 reads YFSETQ. In DNA form, the CDR3 reads TGCGCCAGCAGCTTAGGTCAGGACAAAAACATTCAGTACTTC. Translated: CASSLGQDKNIQYF. The full variable domain, completed using reference TRBV5-1 and TRBJ2-4, is KAGVTQTPRYLIKTRGQQVTLSCSPISGHRSVSWYQQTPGQGLQFLFEYFSETQRNKGNFPGRFSGRQFSNSRSEMNVSTLELGDSALYLCASSLGQDKNIQYFGAGTRLSVL.

The chain carries TRBV29-1 and TRBJ2-3; perhaps TRBD1 as D (5 bases). Germline V gives CDR1 SQVTM, CDR2 ANQGSEA. The CDR3 has 14 residues. V lost 2 bases to trimming and J lost 2 bases, with 11 bases between them. The CDR3 nucleotides read TGCAGCGTTGAATCCCAGGGAATCACAGATACGCAGTATTTT. This translates into CSVESQGITDTQYF.

This chain's CDR3 is CASRLRGPTLNTEAFF. The CDR3 coding sequence is TGTGCCAGCAGGTTGAGGGGACCGACATTGAACACTGAAGCTTTCTTT. The V gene is TRBV27, the J gene TRBJ1-1, with D possibly being TRBD1 (5 bases). Per germline, CDR1 MNHEY and CDR2 SMNVEV (reference sequence). The germline V and J ends were trimmed by 6 bases and 0 bases, with 17 bases remaining between them. The CDR3 is made up of 16 amino acids.

This clonotype has just a few counts. The rearrangement joins TRBV2 to TRBJ2-4, with D perhaps being TRBD1 or TRBD2 (6 bases each). Trimming stripped 3 bases from V and 0 bases from J, with 9 bases between. Germline CDR1 is SNHLY and CDR2 is FYNNEI. CDR3 length: 15 amino acids. CDR3 in amino acids: CASSDRGLAKNIQYF. In nucleotides, the CDR3 is TGTGCCAGCAGTGACCGGGGGCTAGCCAAAAACATTCAGTACTTC. The full variable domain, rest sourced from reference TRBV2 and TRBJ2-4, is EPEVTQTPSHQVTQMGQEVILRCVPISNHLYFYWYRQILGQKVEFLVSFYNNEISEKSEIFDDQFSVERPDGSNFTLKIRSTKLEDSAMYFCASSDRGLAKNIQYFGAGTRLSVL.

Many counts were recorded for this clonotype. The chain couples TRBV5-5 to TRBJ2-3, with 7 bases that match TRBD2. The germline V gene has CDR1 SGHKS and CDR2 YYEKEE (reference sequence). V lost 5 bases and J lost 6; bases outside the gene matches: 6. The CDR3 contains 13 residues. CDR3 sequence: CASRFGEGDTQYF. In nucleotides, the CDR3 is TGTGCCAGCAGGTTCGGGGAGGGCGATACGCAGTATTTT.

This clonotype appeared a few times. The chain combines TRBV29-1 with TRBJ1-1, with D hard to call. In germline, CDR1 is SQVTM, CDR2 ANQGSEA. This CDR3 is built from 9 residues. V lost 6 bases, J lost 10 bases, and 9 bases lay in between. CDR3 sequence (DNA): TGCAGCGTAGCCAACGGAGCTTTCTTT. Amino acid sequence: CSVANGAFF.

J is TRBJ1-1 and V is TRBV6-5; D might be TRBD1 (5 bases). The V end lost 8 bases, the J end lost 4 bases, and 11 bases lay between the germline ends. There are 12 residues in the CDR3. Looked up from germline, CDR1 is MNHEY and CDR2 is SVGAGI. The CDR3: CASARVLTEAFF. In nucleotides, the CDR3 is TGTGCCAGCGCCAGGGTTCTCACTGAAGCTTTCTTT.

This clonotype was detected once. The chain recombines TRBV27 with TRBJ1-1, with 11 bases aligning to TRBD1. Germline trimming cut 3 bases from V and 5 bases from J; bases unmatched to any gene: 5. Looked up from germline, CDR1 is MNHEY and CDR2 is SMNVEV (reference sequence). The CDR3 has 15 residues. CDR3 coding DNA: TGTGCCAGCAGTTTTGTAGGGGACAGGGGGACTGAAGCTTTCTTT. It translates to CASSFVGDRGTEAFF.

The chain combines TRBV5-1 with TRBJ1-1; 9 positions agree with TRBD1. V dropped 5 bases and J dropped 4; count of bases not matched to a gene: 9. The CDR3 covers 15 residues. Germline CDR1 SGHRS, CDR2 YFSETQ. CDR3 bases: TGCGCCAGCAGTTATCAACAGGGGGCTGGCACTGAAGCTTTCTTT. It specifies CASSYQQGAGTEAFF.

This clonotype was detected ten times or more. The J gene is TRBJ1-5, the V gene TRBV24-1; D remains unclear. This CDR3 spans 14 amino acids. Germline lookup yields CDR1 KGHDR and CDR2 SFDVKD. Trimming shortened V by 3 bases and J by 0 bases, and 5 bases separated the two germline ends. This chain's CDR3 is CATSDPDSNQPQHF. CDR3 nucleotide sequence: TGTGCCACCAGTGATCCCGATAGCAATCAGCCCCAGCATTTT.

The rearrangement joins TRBV5-1 to TRBJ1-6; perhaps TRBD1 as D (6 bases). In germline, CDR1 is SGHRS, CDR2 YFSETQ. V lost 0 bases, J lost 9 bases, and 13 bases lay in between. The CDR3 sequence is 15 residues long. The CDR3 nucleotides read TGCGCCAGCAGCTTGGGAGCAGGGGAGAGTTCACCCCTCCACTTT. As protein: CASSLGAGESSPLHF.

V and J are TRBV7-9 and TRBJ1-1; no clear D gene. Trimming shortened V by 1 base and J by 5 bases, and 5 bases separated the two germline ends. Germline V gene lookup returns CDR1 SEHNR and CDR2 FQNEAQ (reference sequence). CDR3 length: 12 residues. The CDR3 nucleotides read TGTGCCAGCAGCTTAGACAGAACTGAAGCTTTCTTT. Translating it yields CASSLDRTEAFF.